This T cell receptor beta chain is from a study of a mutant IDH1 vaccine in newly diagnosed glioma (dated by TCRdb to the early 2020s). Background on the whole study: Vaccination was initiated 4-6 weeks after radiotherapy alone, or concurrently with temozolomide cycles in the chemotherapy-containing groups. The approximately 32 treated patients were around 60% male and around 40% female, with a mean age of roughly 40 years. Before enrollment, most patients had been given radiochemotherapy with temozolomide as standard therapy, while the rest had received either radiotherapy alone or temozolomide alone. The week-35 safety follow-up was designated visit V12, and the week-47 end of study was designated visit V13. Peripheral blood was collected at six visits: V03 (baseline), V05, V07, V10, V12 and V13. For exploratory analyses, longitudinal TCRB deep sequencing was carried out in around 26 treated patients wherever samples were available. Here is what the overall study found, with its caveats: Pseudoprogression seemed to be unrelated to changes in the top peripheral T cell clonotypes found by TCRB sequencing. It was noted by the authors that analyses of patient blood samples could not be reproduced owing to sample limitations. Immune responses induced by the vaccine were seen in 93.3% of patients across multiple MHC alleles. Selection of PBMC samples for TCRB deep sequencing was based on availability.

Library preparation was by the immunoSEQ multiplex PCR assay. The hsTCRB Kit was used according to the manufacturer's protocol to amplify rearranged TCR beta chain sequences. TCRB libraries were sequenced on an Illumina MiSeq. The authors' pipeline ran thus. The kit vendor's proprietary platform handled demultiplexing, trimming and gene mapping. The table was pulled from immuneACCESS by TCRdb, which kept in-frame rearrangements only. Such tables lose some clones; where checked, under half of the loss comes from unresolved V genes, and the rest has no known cause. The V and J calls and clone size come from that table; D and trimming were worked out from the DNA. The sample records fewer than 85,000 clones, roughly four fifths of which are singletons. The top ten constitute roughly 5.2% of the sample. The germline V end is reduced by 0 bases and the J end by 6 bases; junction bases left unmatched: 3. CDR1 and CDR2, looked up from the germline V gene (reference sequence), are LNHNV and YYDKDF. The CDR3 measures 15 amino acids from cysteine to phenylalanine. Of the read, only the CDR3 DNA is kept; its 45 bases are in frame from base 1.

Of note for this clone: Its target antigen remains unknown. Base qualities were left out, and no much larger clone turns up one base away.

This sample's time point label indicates: week 47, end of study. A 20-mer mutant IDH1 peptide at 300 micrograms in Montanide made up each vaccine dose, which was injected subcutaneously together with topical imiquimod. Eight vaccinations were administered to patients in weeks 1, 3, 5, 7, 11, 15, 19 and 23, corresponding to visits V03 through V10. Newly diagnosed WHO grade 3 or 4 IDH1-mutant astrocytomas showing loss of nuclear ATRX were present in the donors. The samples were drawn from NOA16, a multicentre, single-arm, open-label phase I trial in Germany that tested a mutant IDH1 peptide vaccine in humans for the first time. Genomic DNA for TCRB sequencing was extracted from EDTA blood using the DNeasy Blood and Tissue Kit.

The V and J segments used are TRBV15 and TRBJ2-1; 9 nucleotides in the junction match TRBD2. The TCR was taken from a man aged 40-49 years with glioma. Sequenced material: PBMCs, taken from a glioma patient whose treatment included an IDH1 peptide vaccine. The CDR3 protein is CATSRDSGSSNEQFF. The DNA sequence is TGTGCCACCAGCAGAGATAGCGGGAGCAGCAATGAGCAGTTCTTC.